The 9 T cell receptor beta chains in this list originate from one sample, sequenced in a study of CD8 T cells in ankylosing spondylitis. General study findings and limits: Roughly eight highly homologous variants made up a TCR beta motif that seemed to typify ankylosing spondylitis blood.

No antigen has been assigned to these receptors. TCRdb analysed the 5' RACE reads with MiXCR anew, one entry per CDR3 protein. The sample yields around 480,000 distinct CDR3 sequences, roughly 15% seen once. Material: blood, either unsorted or a sorted T cell fraction (not recorded which). The source of these receptors is a male donor with ankylosing spondylitis.

This clonotype appeared many times. The rearrangement joins TRBV10-3 to TRBJ2-3; the D is unclear. This CDR3 is built from 12 residues. Trimming took 8 bases from V and 6 from J, leaving 12 bases between them. CDR1 and CDR2 (germline): ENHRY, SYGVKD. In nucleotides, the CDR3 is TGTGCCATCGGCGCCAACGAGGATACGCAGTATTTT. This gives the protein CAIGANEDTQYF.

The chain joins TRBV18 to TRBJ1-1; TRBD1 is a possible D gene (6 bases). This CDR3 contains 20 residues. V shed 3 bases and J shed 3 bases, with 29 bases lying between them. Germline CDR1 reads KGHSH; CDR2 reads LQKENI. The CDR3 DNA sequence: TGTGCCAGCTCACCTGTAACCGTGGCAGACAGGTTGAGGTTTCACACTGAAGCTTTCTTT. Translating it yields CASSPVTVADRLRFHTEAFF.

This clonotype was picked up a small number of times. The chain has TRBV6-2 or TRBV6-3 and TRBJ1-2; the D is unclear. Germline CDR1 reads MNHEY; CDR2 reads SVGEGT. The CDR3 is 12 residues long. V was clipped by 11 bases and J by 4 bases, with 14 bases between them. In DNA, the CDR3 is TGTGCCGCCAGTCAAGTGGGCTATGGCTACACCTTC. Translation: CAASQVGYGYTF.

The J gene is TRBJ2-5, the V gene TRBV11-2, with 7 bases fitting TRBD2. Germline assignment: CDR1 SGHAT and CDR2 FQNNGV. V shed 3 bases and J 4 bases; nucleotides not matched to a gene: 14. The CDR3 consists of 17 residues. The CDR3: CASSFITGTKQGETQYF. The DNA of the CDR3 is TGTGCCAGCAGCTTCATTACCGGGACTAAACAAGGAGAGACCCAGTACTTC.

This chain uses TRBV18 with TRBJ2-3, with no clear D. The CDR3 extends over 14 amino acids. Germline CDR1 reads KGHSH; CDR2 reads LQKENI. V was shortened by 3 bases and J by 2 bases, with 9 bases between the two germline ends. The CDR3 sequence is CASSPTEDTDTQYF. In DNA, the CDR3 is TGTGCCAGCTCACCCACGGAAGACACAGATACGCAGTATTTT.

This clonotype was counted at least ten times. V and J are TRBV7-9 and TRBJ2-7; D possibly corresponds to TRBD1 (5 bases). V was pared by 5 bases and J by 2 bases, with 10 bases between. Germline-derived CDR1 and CDR2 are SEHNR and FQNEAQ (reference sequence). The CDR3 is 13 residues long. CDR3 protein: CASSPRVTYEQYF. The CDR3, as DNA: TGTGCCAGCAGCCCCAGGGTTACCTACGAGCAGTACTTC.

The sample holds a few counts of this clonotype. The chain couples TRBV2 to TRBJ2-5; D might be TRBD1 (6 bases). V lost 5 bases and J lost 2, with 15 bases in between. CDR3 length: 15 residues. Looked up from germline, CDR1 is SNHLY and CDR2 is FYNNEI. Written as DNA, the CDR3 is TGTGCCAGCAGTCGGGACATTCACAGACAAGAGACCCAGTACTTC. It yields the protein CASSRDIHRQETQYF.

V and J are TRBV18 and TRBJ2-6; D is possibly TRBD1 or TRBD2 (5 bases each). CDR1 KGHSH and CDR2 LQKENI come from the germline V gene. V lost 1 base and J 3 bases, leaving 19 bases between the germline ends. This CDR3 is built from 19 residues. The CDR3 coding sequence is TGTGCCAGCTCACCACGCAGGGACCCCCGGGGCTTTGGGGCCAACGTCCTGACTTTC. It is translated as CASSPRRDPRGFGANVLTF.

This clonotype appeared a few times. V gene TRBV5-1 combines with J gene TRBJ2-7, with D perhaps TRBD1 or TRBD2 (6 bases each). The CDR3 spans 15 residues. The V end lost 0 bases, the J end lost 2 bases, and 12 bases lay between the germline ends. Germline V gives CDR1 SGHRS, CDR2 YFSETQ. The CDR3, as DNA: TGCGCCAGCAGCTTGGACGGGGGCCTGACCTACGAGCAGTACTTC. It translates to CASSLDGGLTYEQYF. The full variable domain, in which reference TRBV5-1 and TRBJ2-7 provide the parts outside the CDR3, is KAGVTQTPRYLIKTRGQQVTLSCSPISGHRSVSWYQQTPGQGLQFLFEYFSETQRNKGNFPGRFSGRQFSNSRSEMNVSTLELGDSALYLCASSLDGGLTYEQYFGPGTRLTVT.